This T cell receptor beta chain was sequenced in a study of blood T cell repertoires in COVID-19. Those enrolled in Seattle joined during active infection and were followed longitudinally afterward. Losses at the gene ends were 0 bases for V and 3 bases for J; bases not matched to a gene: 13. The CDR3 sequence is 20 residues long. Germline assignment: CDR1 MRHNA and CDR2 SNTAGT. The method was immunoSEQ multiplex PCR; TCRdb's version includes in-frame clones alone and lacks a portion of them. The table has under 250,000 clones, more than 75% seen once. The source of this sequence is a man aged 50 to 60 with COVID-19, enrolled during active disease. The sample was peripheral blood. The genes are TRBV6-4 and TRBJ1-6; 8 nucleotides agree with TRBD1. The CDR3 DNA sequence: TGTGCCAGCAGTGACTCCCGATTCAGGGGGCTGGCGGTCTATAATTCACCCCTCCACTTT. This codes for CASSDSRFRGLAVYNSPLHF.